Each of the 11 T cell receptor beta chains below was sequenced from the same sample in a study of sequential checkpoint blockade in melanoma (dated by TCRdb to between 2018 and 2021). Libraries came from the immunoSEQ multiplex PCR assay. TCRdb obtained this table from immuneACCESS and retained in-frame rearrangements with V and J assigned. These tables miss some clones; where compared with another copy, unresolved V genes account for less than half of the shortfall, and the remainder is unexplained. The sample profile shows tens of thousands of clones; roughly 80% of them were found once. Of the sample, 27% falls within the top ten clones. This sample's treatment or condition label indicates: randomized to nivolumab then ipilimumab (arm A) or the reverse (arm B). This material consisted of CD8+ T cells sorted from blood (inferred from file names), taken from a patient given nivolumab and ipilimumab in sequence. The receptors shown here come from a human donor with melanoma.

In DNA form, the CDR3 reads TGTGCCAGCAGCCAAGAATTTAGCGACCCCGCCGAGCAGTACTTC. Its translation: CASSQEFSDPAEQYF. The rearrangement links TRBV4-2 to TRBJ2-7, with TRBD2 as a possible D gene (5 bases). Trimming stripped 0 bases from V and 6 bases from J, with 15 bases between. Germline CDR1 is LGHNA and CDR2 is YNFKEQ. This CDR3 comprises 15 residues.

This chain joins TRBV29-1 and TRBJ1-1, with D possibly TRBD1 on 5 matching bases. The V end lost 6 bases, the J end lost 7 bases, and 12 bases lay between the germline ends. From germline, CDR1 is SQVTM and CDR2 ANQGSEA. The CDR3 consists of 11 residues. CDR3: CSVKGALEAFF. The CDR3 bases are TGCAGCGTCAAAGGGGCGCTTGAAGCTTTCTTT.

The chain has TRBV11-2 and TRBJ1-1; D not certain. CDR3 length: 13 residues. V was pared by 1 base and J by 3 bases, with 6 bases between. Germline loops: CDR1 SGHAT, CDR2 FQNNGV. DNA for the CDR3: TGTGCCAGCAGCTTAGGGCTCGACACTGAAGCTTTCTTT. Amino acid sequence: CASSLGLDTEAFF.

The CDR3 bases are TGCGCCAGCAGCCAAGGACAGTTTCACGAGCAGTACTTC. Translated, it gives CASSQGQFHEQYF. The rearrangement links TRBV4-1 to TRBJ2-5; possibly TRBD1 for D (5 bases). With the DNA end fitting TRBJ2-7 better, the J assignment may be wrong. Germline V gene sequence: CDR1 MGHRA, CDR2 YSYEKL. This CDR3 is built from 13 residues.

The chain is built from TRBV11-3 and TRBJ2-7; 10 bases line up with TRBD1. V gave up 5 bases and J gave up 4 bases; unmatched junction bases: 2. The CDR3 consists of 13 residues. Germline-derived CDR1 and CDR2 are SGHNT and YENEEA. Here the CDR3 reads CASSVGQGYEQYF. Written as DNA, the CDR3 is TGTGCCAGCAGCGTGGGACAGGGGTACGAGCAGTACTTC.

By frequency in the sample, this clone is medium-sized. The chain uses TRBV7-9 and TRBJ2-3; 8 bases fit TRBD2. This CDR3 is 12 amino acids long. Per the germline V gene, CDR1 is SEHNR and CDR2 is FQNEAQ (reference sequence). The CDR3 nucleotides read TGTGCTACGGGAGGGATCACAGATACGCAGTATTTT. It translates to CATGGITDTQYF.

The V and J genes are TRBV29-1 and TRBJ2-3, with D unclear. Germline CDR1 and CDR2: SQVTM and ANQGSEA. The V end lost 7 bases, the J end lost 1 base, and 12 bases lay between the germline ends. There are 13 residues in the CDR3. The DNA of the CDR3 is TGCAGCGAAAACGATCCGGGCACAGATACGCAGTATTTT. Translating it yields CSENDPGTDTQYF.

The chain uses TRBV10-3 and TRBJ1-2; TRBD1 matches at 8 bases. The CDR3 runs 14 residues. The V gene end was trimmed by 2 bases and the J gene end by 8 bases; junction bases not matched to a gene: 7. Germline V gene lookup returns CDR1 ENHRY and CDR2 SYGVKD. The CDR3 DNA is TGTGCCATCAGTGAGACCCCAGGGGGCGCGGGCTACACCTTC. Residues: CAISETPGGAGYTF.

This clone appeared once. The gene calls are TRBV28 and TRBJ1-5; TRBD1 matches at 8 bases. The junction had 12 bases not matched to a gene; V was cut back by 7 bases and J by 1 base. The CDR3 totals 17 residues. The germline CDR1 and CDR2 sequences are MDHEN and SYDVKM. CDR3 residues: CASTDGPGGYSNQPQHF. DNA of the CDR3: TGTGCCAGCACCGACGGTCCAGGGGGCTACAGCAATCAGCCCCAGCATTTT.

The V gene is TRBV6-5, the J gene TRBJ2-1, with 8 nucleotides matching TRBD2. Germline CDR1 is MNHEY and CDR2 is SVGAGI. J lost 2 bases, V lost 0 bases, and 3 bases had no gene match. CDR3 size: 16 residues. The CDR3 sequence: CASSYSAGGTYNEQFF. CDR3 DNA: TGTGCCAGCAGTTACTCCGCGGGGGGAACCTACAATGAGCAGTTCTTC.

The V call is TRBV2, the J call TRBJ1-5; a possible D gene is TRBD1 (5 bases). Between the trimmed V and J ends, which lost 7 bases and 6 bases, there was a span of 10 bases. CDR1 and CDR2 (germline): SNHLY, FYNNEI. The CDR3 runs to 12 residues. CDR3 sequence reads: CASKAGRQPQHF. DNA of the CDR3: TGTGCCAGCAAGGCAGGGCGTCAGCCCCAGCATTTT.